Each of the 20 T cell receptor beta chains below was sequenced from the same sample in a study of regulatory T cells in long-lasting Graves disease. Regarding time point: newly diagnosed GD, antithyroid drugs for less than 3 months. Following extraction of RNA from PBMCs, that RNA was used to make the TCR library. Researchers made TCR beta libraries by using iRepertoire HTBI primers and running Arm-PCR on CDR3 regions. TCRdb used MiXCR to reprocess the multiplex PCR reads, holding one entry per CDR3 protein. The table shows 400,000 to 500,000 distinct CDR3 sequences, with 16% occurring only once. The sample also formed part of further work on T cells in Graves' hyperthyroidism and ophthalmopathy.

Sequenced material: peripheral blood mononuclear cells (PBMCs), taken at new diagnosis, from a patient treated with antithyroid drugs. Receptors originate from a woman aged 18-30 years with Graves disease.

This clonotype was detected a few times. CDR3 bases: TGCGCCAGCAGTTCCGGCGATGAGCAGTTCTTC. This encodes CASSSGDEQFF. The chain couples TRBV5-1 to TRBJ2-1; D gene unclear. V was shortened by 5 bases and J by 8 bases, with 8 bases between the two germline ends. CDR1 is SGHRS and CDR2 is YFSETQ in the germline V gene. This CDR3 has 11 residues.

This clonotype was detected many times. The chain is built from TRBV27 and TRBJ2-1; 10 positions agree with TRBD2. CDR1 and CDR2 from the germline V gene are MNHEY and SMNVEV (reference sequence). The CDR3 covers 16 residues. The ends lost 4 bases at V and 2 bases at J; junction bases unmatched: 5. CDR3 region: CASSSGLAKTYNEQFF. The CDR3 DNA reads as TGTGCCAGCAGTTCGGGACTAGCGAAAACCTACAATGAGCAGTTCTTC.

This clonotype has at least ten counts. This sequence joins TRBV4-1 and TRBJ2-1; maybe TRBD2 (5 bases). The CDR3 is 16 amino acids. Looked up from germline, CDR1 is MGHRA and CDR2 is YSYEKL. The V end lost 1 base, the J end lost 0 bases, and 10 bases lay between the germline ends. The CDR3 coding sequence is TGCGCCAGCAGCCAAGGCGCGGGCCGCTCCTACAATGAGCAGTTCTTC. Translation gives CASSQGAGRSYNEQFF.

This clonotype has ten or more counts. The chain combines TRBV20-1 with TRBJ1-1, with D unclear. The CDR3 has 13 residues. CDR1 and CDR2 (germline): DFQATT, SNEGSKA (reference sequence). The V gene lost 0 bases and the J gene lost 4 bases, with 9 bases spanning the gap. DNA for the CDR3: TGCAGTGCTAGAGATTCTCGGGGCACTGAAGCTTTCTTT. Translation gives CSARDSRGTEAFF.

At least ten counts were recorded for this clonotype. V gene TRBV6-2 or TRBV6-3 combines with J gene TRBJ2-7; the D gene is possibly TRBD2 (6 bases). Germline assignment: CDR1 MNHEY and CDR2 SVGEGT. V was shortened by 0 bases and J by 6 bases, with 9 bases between the two germline ends. The length of the CDR3 is 13 residues. The CDR3 bases are TGTGCCAGCAGTTACTCACTAGCCGCCGAGCAGTACTTC. Its translation is CASSYSLAAEQYF.

The chain is built from TRBV3-1 and TRBJ1-6; possibly TRBD1 for D (5 bases). In germline, CDR1 is LGHDT, CDR2 YNNKEL (reference sequence). The V end lost 0 bases, the J end lost 10 bases, and 13 bases lay between the germline ends. The CDR3 consists of 15 residues. The DNA for the CDR3 is TGTGCCAGCAGCCAAGAAGGGCAGGGAATCTCACCCCTCCACTTT. Protein sequence: CASSQEGQGISPLHF.

This clonotype was seen repeatedly, ten times or more. CDR3 DNA: TGCAGTGCTAGAGATCGACTAGGCGTCTACAATGAGCAGTTCTTC. Translation: CSARDRLGVYNEQFF. This rearrangement joins TRBV20-1 to TRBJ2-1; D perhaps matches TRBD2 (6 bases). Per the germline V gene, CDR1 is DFQATT and CDR2 is SNEGSKA (reference sequence). The CDR3 spans 15 residues. The V end was cut by 0 bases, the J end by 3 bases, with 12 bases between.

This clonotype has ten or more counts. J is TRBJ1-5 and V is TRBV4-2, with unresolved D. From germline, CDR1 is LGHNA and CDR2 YNFKEQ. Trimming took off 0 bases at V and 10 bases at J, with 10 bases between the two ends. CDR3 length equals 13 residues. DNA of the CDR3: TGTGCCAGCAGCCAAGATAGACCCGACCCCCAGCATTTT. Protein product: CASSQDRPDPQHF.

This clonotype has at least ten counts. The genes are TRBV6-2 or TRBV6-3 and TRBJ2-1; 11 bases map to TRBD2. The CDR3 totals 15 residues. The V and J ends lost 10 bases and 10 bases, in that order; junction bases with no gene match: 15. Germline V gene data show CDR1 as MNHEY and CDR2 as SVGEGT. CDR3 in amino acids: CATKPGTSGSGEQFF. The CDR3 nucleotides read TGTGCCACCAAACCCGGGACTAGCGGTTCGGGGGAGCAGTTCTTC.

This clonotype was found many times. The V and J genes are TRBV7-2 and TRBJ2-4; 8 bases fit TRBD1. CDR3 size: 15 residues. After removal of 1 base from V and 6 bases from J, the junction contained 5 bases not matched to a gene. In germline, CDR1 is SGHTA, CDR2 FQGNSA. The CDR3 reads CASSLELGQGNIQYF. CDR3 DNA: TGTGCCAGCAGCTTAGAGTTAGGACAGGGAAACATTCAGTACTTC.

The chain combines TRBV29-1 with TRBJ2-4; D is perhaps TRBD1 (6 bases). V dropped 5 bases and J dropped 8 bases, with 19 bases sitting between them. The CDR3 length is 14 residues. Per germline, CDR1 SQVTM and CDR2 ANQGSEA. The CDR3 nucleotides read TGCAGCGTTATGACAGCAGCAGGGACATACATTCAGTACTTC. This translates into CSVMTAAGTYIQYF.

This clonotype has at least ten counts. The chain uses TRBV6-1 and TRBJ2-5; a possible D gene is TRBD2 (5 bases). Trimming pared 3 bases from V and 5 bases from J, leaving 16 bases between. Germline values: CDR1 MNHNS, CDR2 SASEGT. This CDR3 is 15 amino acids long. The CDR3 bases are TGTGCCAGCAGTGACCCCCGGAGGCAACGGGAGACCCAGTACTTC. Its translation is CASSDPRRQRETQYF.

There are many counts of this clonotype. The chain recombines TRBV27 with TRBJ2-1; possibly TRBD1 for D (7 bases). Germline V gene lookup returns CDR1 MNHEY and CDR2 SMNVEV (reference sequence). The CDR3 is made up of 13 amino acids. Trimming shortened V by 3 bases and J by 7 bases, and 10 bases separated the two germline ends. The CDR3 DNA sequence: TGTGCCAGCAGTTTGCCAGGGGGGAATGAGCAGTTCTTC. Amino acid sequence: CASSLPGGNEQFF.

This clonotype was counted many times. The CDR3: CASSLGDRGWGSNQPQHF. Here the CDR3 DNA reads TGTGCCAGCAGTTTAGGGGACAGGGGATGGGGTAGCAATCAGCCCCAGCATTTT. The rearrangement links TRBV12-3 or TRBV12-4 to TRBJ1-5, with 10 bases matching TRBD1. CDR3 length: 18 amino acids. J gave up 0 bases and V 1 base, and 6 bases lay outside the gene matches.

There are many counts of this clonotype. The chain carries TRBV6-2 or TRBV6-3 and TRBJ2-5; 8 bases line up with TRBD1. V gave up 4 bases and J gave up 1 base; unmatched junction bases: 2. This CDR3 contains 14 residues. Germline loops: CDR1 MNHEY, CDR2 SVGEGT. The CDR3 protein is CASSWTGPQETQYF. The CDR3 DNA reads as TGTGCCAGCAGTTGGACAGGGCCCCAAGAGACCCAGTACTTC.

J is TRBJ2-3 and V is TRBV20-1, with a tentative D call TRBD2 (5 bases). The ends were cut back, 1 base at V and 0 bases at J, with 11 bases in the middle. CDR1 is DFQATT and CDR2 is SNEGSKA in the germline V gene (reference sequence). The CDR3 length is 15 residues. The CDR3 DNA is TGCAGTGCTAGAGTTCAGCGGAGAAGCACAGATACGCAGTATTTT. Protein product: CSARVQRRSTDTQYF.

This clonotype was seen only a few times. V gene TRBV6-1 combines with J gene TRBJ2-3; 10 bases agree with TRBD2. Germline CDR1 is MNHNS and CDR2 is SASEGT. V was clipped by 5 bases and J by 5 bases; unmatched bases: 4. The CDR3 spans 14 residues. CDR3 sequence (DNA): TGTGCCAGCAGTCCGGGACTAGCGATAGATACGCAGTATTTT. Protein: CASSPGLAIDTQYF.

This clonotype was seen many times. This chain uses TRBV11-2 with TRBJ2-1; tentatively, D is TRBD1 (6 bases). The V end lost 5 bases, the J end lost 8 bases, and 19 bases lay between the germline ends. Germline CDR1 reads SGHAT; CDR2 reads FQNNGV. The CDR3 contains 15 residues. The CDR3 loop reads CASSREGVGVYEQFF. The DNA of the CDR3 is TGTGCCAGCAGCCGCGAGGGGGTGGGGGTCTATGAGCAGTTCTTC.

This clonotype was seen ten or more times. The chain recombines TRBV18 with TRBJ2-2, with TRBD2 identical over 11 bases. Germline V gene sequence: CDR1 KGHSH, CDR2 LQKENI. This CDR3 is 16 amino acids long. With V trimmed by 8 bases and J by 1 base, 6 bases remained unmatched. In DNA form, the CDR3 reads TGTGCCAGCAGCTCCGGACTAGCGGGGAACACCGGGGAGCTGTTTTTT. It specifies CASSSGLAGNTGELFF.

V usage is TRBV12-3 or TRBV12-4 and J usage is TRBJ2-1; 9 positions match TRBD1. V lost 2 bases to trimming and J lost 16 bases; unmatched junction nucleotides: 12. CDR3 length: 14 residues. CDR3 in amino acids: CASSLRSWDRVNFF. The CDR3 bases are TGTGCCAGCAGTTTAAGGTCATGGGACAGGGTTAACTTCTTC.